What follows is one TCR beta chain and its context. The antigen is not known. This entry comes from a study of monozygotic twins with inflammatory bowel disease. TCRdb re-called the 5' RACE reads and catalogs CDR3 proteins one per entry, DNA excluded. The specimen's table records about 380,000 distinct CDR3 sequences. The CDR3 is made up of 14 amino acids. Germline values: CDR1 SGHVS, CDR2 FQNEAQ. Study-wide findings and caveats: Added variability in patient repertoires may stem from differing immunosuppressive treatments.

The chain employs TRBV7-8 and TRBJ2-7; TCRdb lists TRBD1, though no DNA is available to test this call. This clonotype was sampled from a human donor with ulcerative colitis or Crohn's disease, or a healthy co-twin of an affected twin (not recorded which). Sequenced: blood. The CDR3 loop reads CASSLLRRGHEQYF. Together with reference TRBV7-8 and TRBJ2-7, the CDR3 gives the full variable domain: GAGVSQSPRYKVAKRGQDVALRCDPISGHVSLFWYQQALGQGPEFLTYFQNEAQLDKSGLPSDRFFAERPEGSVSTLKIQRTQQEDSAVYLCASSLLRRGHEQYFGPGTRLTVT.